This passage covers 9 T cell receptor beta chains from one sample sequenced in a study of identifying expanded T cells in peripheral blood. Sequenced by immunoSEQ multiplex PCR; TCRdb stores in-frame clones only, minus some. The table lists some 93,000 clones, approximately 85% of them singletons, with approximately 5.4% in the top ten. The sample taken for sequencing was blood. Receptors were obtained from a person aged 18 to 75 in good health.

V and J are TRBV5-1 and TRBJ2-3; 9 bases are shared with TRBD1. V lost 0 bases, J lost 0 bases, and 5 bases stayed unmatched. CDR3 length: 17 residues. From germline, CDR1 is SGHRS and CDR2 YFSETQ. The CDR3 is CASSLAPGQGSTDTQYF. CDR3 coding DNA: TGCGCCAGCAGCTTGGCCCCGGGACAGGGAAGCACAGATACGCAGTATTTT.

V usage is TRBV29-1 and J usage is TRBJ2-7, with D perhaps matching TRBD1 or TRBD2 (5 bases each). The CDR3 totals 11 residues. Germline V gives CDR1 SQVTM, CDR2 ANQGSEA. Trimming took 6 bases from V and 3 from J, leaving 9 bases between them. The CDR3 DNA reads TGCAGCGTGGGGGATAGCTACGAGCAGTACTTC. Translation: CSVGDSYEQYF.

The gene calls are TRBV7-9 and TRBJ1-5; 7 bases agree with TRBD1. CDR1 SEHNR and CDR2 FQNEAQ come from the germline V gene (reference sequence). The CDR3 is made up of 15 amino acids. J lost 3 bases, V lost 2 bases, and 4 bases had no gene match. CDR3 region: CASSLSTGINQPQHF. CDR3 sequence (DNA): TGTGCCAGCAGCTTATCGACAGGGATCAATCAGCCCCAGCATTTT.

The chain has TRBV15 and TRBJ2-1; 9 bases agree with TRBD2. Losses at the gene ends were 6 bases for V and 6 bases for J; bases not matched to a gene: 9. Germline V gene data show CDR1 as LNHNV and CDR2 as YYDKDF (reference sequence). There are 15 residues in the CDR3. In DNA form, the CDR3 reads TGTGCCACCAGTGCTAGCGGGAAGAGGGGCAATGAGCAGTTCTTC. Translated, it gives CATSASGKRGNEQFF.

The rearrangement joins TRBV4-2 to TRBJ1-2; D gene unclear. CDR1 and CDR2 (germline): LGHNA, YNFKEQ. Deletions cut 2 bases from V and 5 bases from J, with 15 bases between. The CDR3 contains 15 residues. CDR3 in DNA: TGTGCCAGCAGCCAACTTCCGACGGACCCATATGGCTACACCTTC. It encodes CASSQLPTDPYGYTF.

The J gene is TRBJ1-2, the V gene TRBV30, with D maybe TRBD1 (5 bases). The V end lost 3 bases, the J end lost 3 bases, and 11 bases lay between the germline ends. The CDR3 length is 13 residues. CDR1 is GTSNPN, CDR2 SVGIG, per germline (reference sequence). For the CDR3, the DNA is TGTGCCTGGAGAAAACAGGTATACTATGGCTACACCTTC. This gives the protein CAWRKQVYYGYTF.

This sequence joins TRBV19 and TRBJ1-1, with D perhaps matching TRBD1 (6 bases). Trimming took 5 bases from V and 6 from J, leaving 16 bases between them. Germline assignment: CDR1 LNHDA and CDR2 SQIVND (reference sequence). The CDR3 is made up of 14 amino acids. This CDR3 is CASSSPTGTPEAFF. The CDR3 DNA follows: TGTGCCAGTAGTTCCCCTACAGGGACTCCTGAAGCTTTCTTT.

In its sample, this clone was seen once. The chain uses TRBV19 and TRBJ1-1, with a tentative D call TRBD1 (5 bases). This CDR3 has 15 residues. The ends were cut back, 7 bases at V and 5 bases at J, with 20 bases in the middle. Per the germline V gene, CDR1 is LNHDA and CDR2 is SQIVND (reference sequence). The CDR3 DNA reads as TGTGCCAGTATTAAAAAAGACAGCCTTGGGACTGAAGCTTTCTTT. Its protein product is CASIKKDSLGTEAFF.

CDR3 in amino acids: CASTLRGRSYNEQFF. For the CDR3, the DNA is TGTGCCAGCACCTTAAGGGGGCGCTCCTACAATGAGCAGTTCTTC. The chain has TRBV5-6 and TRBJ2-1, with TRBD1 identical over 7 bases. With V trimmed by 6 bases and J by 0 bases, 6 bases remained unmatched. CDR3 length: 15 residues. Germline CDR1 is SGHDT and CDR2 is YYEEEE.